This T cell receptor beta chain was recovered during a study of CD8+CD57+ T cells in acquired aplastic anemia. Patients included in sequencing had previously demonstrated CD8+CD57+ cell expansion by flow cytometry. Using genomic DNA as the template, TCR beta VDJ and CDR3 profiling was carried out. Using its own MiXCR run on the reads, TCRdb lists one record per CDR3 protein. The sample has about 40,000 distinct CDR3 sequences; 60% to 80% are singletons. Sequences were obtained from sorted CD4+, CD8+, or CD8+CD57+ T cells (not recorded which) from PBMCs. This TCR was recovered from a human donor with aplastic anemia.

This CDR3 reads CASSPKTENTEAFF. In DNA form, the CDR3 reads TGTGCCAGCTCACCAAAGACAGAGAACACTGAAGCTTTCTTT. J is TRBJ1-1 and V is TRBV18; TRBD1 is a possible D gene (5 bases). CDR3 length: 14 amino acids. V dropped 2 bases and J dropped 1 base, with 8 bases sitting between them. Germline V lookup: CDR1 KGHSH, CDR2 LQKENI.